The following is a TCR beta chain sequence with its context. Assay used: immunoSEQ multiplex PCR; TCRdb lists only in-frame clones, some missing. Of some 130,000 clones listed, roughly 90% are singletons. Trimming removed 0 bases at V and 12 bases at J, with 16 bases between. The germline gives CDR1 SGHRS, CDR2 YFSETQ. The CDR3 runs 15 residues. This sample is part of a study of control samples from healthy donors and cancer patients. Sample: blood. The chain recombines TRBV5-1 with TRBJ1-6; tentatively, D is TRBD1 (5 bases). This TCR derives from a woman aged 45-65 years in good health. CDR3 DNA: TGCGCCAGCAGCTTGGAGCAGGGTAGTATTGGACCCCTCCACTTT. Translation: CASSLEQGSIGPLHF.